This TCR beta chain stems from a study of PD-1 blockade in classical Hodgkin lymphoma. Study-level points and caveats: By C4D1, CD4+ diversity increased significantly, especially in complete responders.

Sequenced by immunoSEQ multiplex PCR; TCRdb stores in-frame clones only, minus some. The table has about 22,000 clones, 68% seen once. On this clone itself: Its cognate antigen is unknown.

The CDR3 is made up of 15 amino acids. Germline CDR1 SGHTA, CDR2 FQGNSA. V lost 4 bases and J lost 2; bases outside the gene matches: 7. Brentuximab vedotin exposure varied among the patients, all of whom had relapsed after autologous stem cell transplantation. The source was peripheral blood mononuclear cells (PBMCs), collected at baseline. This clonotype originated in a human donor with classical Hodgkin lymphoma. The V gene is TRBV7-2, the J gene TRBJ2-5; the match to TRBD2 covers 7 bases. The CDR3 loop is CASSSGLLQQETQYF. In nucleotides, the CDR3 is TGTGCCAGCAGCTCGGGACTACTCCAGCAAGAGACCCAGTACTTC.